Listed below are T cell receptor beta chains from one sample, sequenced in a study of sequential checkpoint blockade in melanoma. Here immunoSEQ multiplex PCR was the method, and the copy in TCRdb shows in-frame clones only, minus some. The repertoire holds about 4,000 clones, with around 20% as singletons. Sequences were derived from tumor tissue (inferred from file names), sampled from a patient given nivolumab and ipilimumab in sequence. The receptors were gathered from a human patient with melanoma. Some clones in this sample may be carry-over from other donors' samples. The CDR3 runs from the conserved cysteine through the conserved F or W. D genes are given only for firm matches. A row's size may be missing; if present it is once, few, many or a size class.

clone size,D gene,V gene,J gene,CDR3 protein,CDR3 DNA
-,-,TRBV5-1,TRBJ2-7,CASRMEPGTSYRWEQYF,TGCGCCAGCAGAATGGAGCCGGGGACCTCTTACCGATGGGAGCAGTACTTC
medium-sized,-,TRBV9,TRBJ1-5,CASSVYEDQPQHF,TGTGCCAGCAGTGTCTACGAAGATCAGCCCCAGCATTTT
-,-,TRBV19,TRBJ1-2,CASSIVATPYSNYGYTF,TGTGCCAGTAGTATCGTCGCGACACCATATTCTAACTATGGCTACACCTTC
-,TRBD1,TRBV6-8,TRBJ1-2,CASSSQDRSITNYGYTF,TGTGCCAGCAGTTCCCAGGACAGGTCCATTACTAACTATGGCTACACCTTC
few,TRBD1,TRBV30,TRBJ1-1,CAWSSPPAGTANTEAFF,TGTGCCTGGAGTTCACCACCCGCCGGGACAGCGAACACTGAAGCTTTCTTT
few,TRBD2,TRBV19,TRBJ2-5,CASSTWTSGQETQYF,TGTGCCAGTAGTACTTGGACTAGCGGACAAGAGACCCAGTACTTC
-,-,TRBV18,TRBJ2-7,CASSPGIYEQYF,TGTGCCAGCTCACCTGGGATCTACGAGCAGTACTTC
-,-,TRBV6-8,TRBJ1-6,CASSYGTRGNSPLHF,TGTGCCAGCAGTTACGGTACCAGGGGTAATTCACCCCTCCACTTT
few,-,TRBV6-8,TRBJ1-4,CASSSSPNMREGEKLFF,TGTGCCAGCAGTTCTTCCCCTAATATGAGGGAGGGTGAAAAACTGTTTTTT
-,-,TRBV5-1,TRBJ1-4,CASSPGGGSGEKLFF,TGCGCCAGCAGCCCCGGGGGGGGTAGCGGTGAAAAACTGTTTTTT
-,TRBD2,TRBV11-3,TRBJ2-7,CASSLGRGGSYEQYF,TGTGCCAGCAGCTTAGGGCGGGGGGGCTCGTACGAGCAGTACTTC
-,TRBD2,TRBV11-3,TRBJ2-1,CASSRTSGVHNEQFF,TGTGCCAGCAGCAGGACTAGCGGGGTCCACAATGAGCAGTTCTTC
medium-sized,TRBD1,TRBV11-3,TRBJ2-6,CASSLVGTGGFGANVLTF,TGTGCCAGCAGCTTGGTCGGGACAGGGGGCTTTGGGGCCAACGTCCTGACTTTC
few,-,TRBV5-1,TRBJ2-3,CASSLTERGASSDTQYF,TGCGCCAGCAGCTTAACCGAGAGGGGGGCCTCCTCAGATACGCAGTATTTT
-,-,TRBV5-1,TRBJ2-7,CASSVGTGSYEQYF,TGCGCCAGCAGCGTCGGGACGGGCTCCTACGAGCAGTACTTC
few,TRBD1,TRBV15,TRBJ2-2,CATSTPSGTVTGELFF,TGTGCCACCAGCACGCCGTCCGGGACAGTCACCGGGGAGCTGTTTTTT
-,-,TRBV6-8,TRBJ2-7,CASSYSGRGTYEQYF,TGTGCCAGCAGTTACTCGGGCAGGGGTACCTACGAGCAGTACTTC
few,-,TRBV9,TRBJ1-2,CASSVATMRNGYTF,TGTGCCAGCAGCGTAGCTACTATGAGGAACGGCTACACCTTC
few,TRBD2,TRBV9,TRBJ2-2,CASSVGTGTSGVNTGELFF,TGTGCCAGCAGCGTAGGAACCGGGACTAGCGGGGTGAACACCGGGGAGCTGTTTTTT
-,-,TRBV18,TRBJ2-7,CASSPGQVPYEQYF,TGTGCCAGCTCACCAGGGCAGGTTCCCTACGAGCAGTACTTC
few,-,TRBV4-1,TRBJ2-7,CASSQDQGGYEQYF,TGCGCCAGCAGCCAAGATCAGGGGGGCTACGAGCAGTACTTC
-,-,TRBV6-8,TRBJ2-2,CASRARTGELFF,TGTGCCAGCAGGGCTAGGACCGGGGAGCTGTTTTTT
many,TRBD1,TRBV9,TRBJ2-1,CASSVPTGTGDEQFF,TGTGCCAGCAGCGTTCCAACCGGGACAGGGGATGAGCAGTTCTTC
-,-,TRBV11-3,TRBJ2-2,CASSLLAGSTGELFF,TGTGCCAGCAGCTTATTGGCGGGGAGCACCGGGGAGCTGTTTTTT
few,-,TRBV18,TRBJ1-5,CASSPANRDPIHQPQHF,TGTGCCAGCTCACCAGCAAACAGGGACCCTATTCATCAGCCCCAGCATTTT
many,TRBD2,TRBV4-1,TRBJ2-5,CASSQGLAGAGETQYF,TGCGCCAGCAGCCAAGGCCTAGCGGGGGCGGGGGAGACCCAGTACTTC
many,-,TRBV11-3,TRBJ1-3,CASSPNRPGNTIYF,TGTGCCAGCAGCCCTAACAGGCCTGGAAACACCATATATTTT
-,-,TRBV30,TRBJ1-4,CAWLGPSRGKLFF,TGTGCCTGGTTGGGACCGAGTAGGGGAAAACTGTTTTTT
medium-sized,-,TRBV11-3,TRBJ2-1,CASSLGRSSNEQFF,TGTGCCAGCAGCTTAGGACGATCCTCGAATGAGCAGTTCTTC
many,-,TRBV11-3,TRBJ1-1,CASSPPGGRRNTEAFF,TGTGCCAGCAGCCCCCCGGGGGGAAGGAGAAACACTGAAGCTTTCTTT
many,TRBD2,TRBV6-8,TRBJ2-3,CASSPGTSGGALTDTQYF,TGTGCCAGCAGTCCCGGGACTAGCGGGGGGGCTCTAACAGATACGCAGTATTTT
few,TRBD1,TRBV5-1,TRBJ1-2,CASSLGQGAGGYTF,TGCGCCAGCAGCTTGGGACAGGGGGCAGGAGGCTACACCTTC
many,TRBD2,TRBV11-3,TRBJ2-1,CASSHRTSGYNEQFF,TGTGCCAGCAGCCATCGGACTAGCGGATACAATGAGCAGTTCTTC
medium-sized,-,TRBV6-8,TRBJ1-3,CARPEGPKWNTIYF,TGTGCCAGACCGGAAGGACCTAAGTGGAACACCATATATTTT
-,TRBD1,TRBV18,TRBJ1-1,CASSPPFRTGGLNTEAFF,TGTGCCAGCTCACCACCGTTTAGGACAGGTGGCTTGAACACTGAAGCTTTCTTT
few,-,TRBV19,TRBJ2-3,CASTEGGADTQYF,TGTGCCAGTACGGAAGGGGGGGCAGATACGCAGTATTTT
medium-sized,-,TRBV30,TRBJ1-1,CAWSEDLMNTEAFF,TGTGCCTGGAGTGAGGACCTAATGAACACTGAAGCTTTCTTT
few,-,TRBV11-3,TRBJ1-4,CASSLNWGSTNEKLFF,TGTGCCAGCAGCTTAAATTGGGGTTCAACTAATGAAAAACTGTTTTTT
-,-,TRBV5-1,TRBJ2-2,CASNREPATGELFF,TGCGCCAGCAATAGGGAACCGGCCACCGGGGAGCTGTTTTTT
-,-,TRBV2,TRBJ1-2,CASSEEGGWMSAGYTF,TGTGCCAGCAGTGAAGAGGGAGGTTGGATGTCTGCTGGCTACACCTTC
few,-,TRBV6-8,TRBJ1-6,CASSYSAEGGDSPLHF,TGTGCCAGCAGTTACTCGGCGGAGGGAGGGGATTCACCCCTCCACTTT
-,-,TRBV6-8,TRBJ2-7,CASSSRTEFYEQYF,TGTGCCAGCAGTTCCCGGACGGAATTCTACGAGCAGTACTTC
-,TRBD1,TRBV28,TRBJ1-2,CASSLWTGAARIYGYTF,TGTGCCAGCAGTCTATGGACAGGGGCCGCGCGTATCTATGGCTACACCTTC
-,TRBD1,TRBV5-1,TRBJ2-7,CASSGAGTEHYEQYF,TGCGCCAGCAGCGGGGCCGGGACAGAGCACTACGAGCAGTACTTC
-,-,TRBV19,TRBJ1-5,CASSPGGGDQPQHF,TGTGCCAGTAGTCCCGGAGGGGGGGATCAGCCCCAGCATTTT